A single sample gave rise to the 25 T cell receptor beta chains below, sequenced in a study of cytomegalovirus exposure and HLA in healthy donors. Clones were sequenced by immunoSEQ multiplex PCR, and TCRdb holds only the in-frame ones, with some missing. Found here are approximately 300,000 clones, around 87% of them singletons; the top ten hold about 1.2%. The sequenced sample was PBMCs. The source is a woman aged 25 to 39 in good health and CMV-seropositive.

The rearrangement uses TRBV7-6 and TRBJ2-5; 13 bases are a match to TRBD2. CDR1 and CDR2 (germline): SGHVS, FNYEAQ. The CDR3 sequence is 15 residues long. Losses at the gene ends were 5 bases for V and 3 bases for J; bases not matched to a gene: 3. This CDR3 is CASSLGTSGEETQYF. The DNA of the CDR3 is TGTGCCAGCAGCCTCGGGACTAGCGGGGAAGAGACCCAGTACTTC.

The J gene is TRBJ1-4, the V gene TRBV18; D is possibly TRBD1 (5 bases). Germline V gene data show CDR1 as KGHSH and CDR2 as LQKENI. The CDR3 extends over 15 amino acids. Between the trimmed V and J ends, which lost 4 bases and 4 bases, there was a span of 13 bases. The CDR3 protein is CASSRAVGVNEKLFF. As DNA, the CDR3 is TGTGCCAGCTCACGAGCGGTAGGGGTTAATGAAAAACTGTTTTTT.

The chain couples TRBV19 to TRBJ2-7, with D possibly matching TRBD2 (5 bases). The CDR3 length is 13 residues. V lost 5 bases and J lost 7, with 15 bases in between. Germline lookup yields CDR1 LNHDA and CDR2 SQIVND (reference sequence). The CDR3 spells CASSPTRPGEQYF. In DNA form, the CDR3 reads TGTGCCAGTAGTCCCACCCGACCGGGGGAGCAGTACTTC.

The gene calls are TRBV6-5 and TRBJ1-2; no reliable D call. CDR1 MNHEY and CDR2 SVGAGI come from the germline V gene. V shed 8 bases and J shed 6 bases, with 13 bases lying between them. This CDR3 spans 12 amino acids. CDR3 in amino acids: CASGSPWDGYTF. The CDR3 DNA follows: TGTGCCAGCGGTTCTCCCTGGGATGGCTACACCTTC.

The chain recombines TRBV27 with TRBJ1-2; D call uncertain. This CDR3 region has 13 residues. Trimming stripped 4 bases from V and 4 bases from J, with 10 bases between. Germline V CDR1 and CDR2: MNHEY, SMNVEV (reference sequence). The CDR3 DNA reads as TGTGCCAGCAGTTGGCACGAAGGCTATGGCTACACCTTC. This translates into CASSWHEGYGYTF.

V is TRBV27 and J is TRBJ2-7; D may be TRBD1 or TRBD2 (5 bases each). V was cut by 6 bases and J by 6 bases, with 15 bases left in between. From germline, CDR1 is MNHEY and CDR2 SMNVEV (reference sequence). The length of the CDR3 is 13 residues. The CDR3 DNA sequence: TGTGCCAGCAGCCTGGGACGGGTCGGCGAGCAGTACTTC. Its translation: CASSLGRVGEQYF.

The chain uses TRBV7-9 and TRBJ1-1, with TRBD1 matching 8 bases. Unmatched junction bases numbered 8, after V lost 1 base and J lost 1 base. CDR3 length: 17 amino acids. CDR1 SEHNR and CDR2 FQNEAQ come from the germline V gene (reference sequence). The CDR3, as DNA: TGTGCCAGCAGCTTAGTGCTCAGGGGGCTACGGAACACTGAAGCTTTCTTT. Protein product: CASSLVLRGLRNTEAFF.

The rearrangement joins TRBV5-1 to TRBJ1-1; no clear D. Looked up from germline, CDR1 is SGHRS and CDR2 is YFSETQ. The CDR3 is made up of 17 amino acids. The V gene lost 0 bases and the J gene lost 0 bases, with 15 bases spanning the gap. The DNA of the CDR3 is TGCGCCAGCAGCTTGGGACTAGGGTTGGCTGTGAACACTGAAGCTTTCTTT. Translation gives CASSLGLGLAVNTEAFF. The variable domain in full, completed from reference TRBV5-1 and TRBJ1-1, reads KAGVTQTPRYLIKTRGQQVTLSCSPISGHRSVSWYQQTPGQGLQFLFEYFSETQRNKGNFPGRFSGRQFSNSRSEMNVSTLELGDSALYLCASSLGLGLAVNTEAFFGQGTRLTVV.

This chain joins TRBV7-6 and TRBJ2-5; TRBD2 aligns across 9 bases. In germline, CDR1 is SGHVS, CDR2 FNYEAQ. The CDR3 runs 16 residues. The ends lost 3 bases at V and 2 bases at J; junction bases unmatched: 7. CDR3 sequence reads: CASSLVSTSGQETQYF. The CDR3 DNA follows: TGTGCCAGCAGCTTGGTCTCGACTAGCGGTCAAGAGACCCAGTACTTC.

This chain uses TRBV6-1 with TRBJ2-1, with D possibly being TRBD1 (6 bases). Germline V CDR1 and CDR2: MNHNS, SASEGT. The length of the CDR3 is 15 residues. V was cut by 1 base and J by 8 bases, with 15 bases left in between. The CDR3 nucleotides are TGTGCCAGCAGTGAAGGAACAGGGCGCGTGTATGAGCAGTTCTTC. Encoded protein: CASSEGTGRVYEQFF.

The CDR3 sequence is CASSRTGNPYEQYF. As DNA, the CDR3 is TGTGCCAGCAGTCGGACAGGGAACCCCTACGAGCAGTACTTC. The J gene is TRBJ2-7, the V gene TRBV28, with 8 positions matching TRBD1. CDR3 length: 14 residues. The V and J ends lost 5 bases and 2 bases, in that order; junction bases with no gene match: 5. Germline CDR1 MDHEN, CDR2 SYDVKM. Looking up the rest from reference TRBV28 and TRBJ2-7 gives the full variable domain: DVKVTQSSRYLVKRTGEKVFLECVQDMDHENMFWYRQDPGLGLRLIYFSYDVKMKEKGDIPEGYSVSREKKERFSLILESASTNQTSMYLCASSRTGNPYEQYFGPGTRLTVT.

This chain links TRBV7-9 with TRBJ1-2; tentatively, D is TRBD1 (6 bases). From germline, CDR1 is SEHNR and CDR2 FQNEAQ (reference sequence). There are 14 residues in the CDR3. V was clipped by 5 bases and J by 6 bases, with 16 bases between them. CDR3 sequence reads: CASSHLDRLNGYTF. The CDR3 region has the DNA TGTGCCAGCAGCCATTTGGACAGATTGAATGGCTACACCTTC.

Here the CDR3 reads CASSQVSLAGGHEQFF. In DNA, the CDR3 is TGTGCCAGCAGCCAAGTATCTCTAGCGGGGGGGCATGAGCAGTTCTTC. V gene TRBV14 combines with J gene TRBJ2-1; the match to TRBD2 covers 12 bases. Looked up from germline, CDR1 is SGHDN and CDR2 is FVKESK. V shed 1 base, J shed 8 bases, and the junction held 6 bases outside the gene matches. The CDR3 sequence is 16 residues long.

This clone was seen a handful of times. The chain has TRBV6-4 and TRBJ2-3; no definite D call. V lost 3 bases and J 0 bases, leaving 10 bases between the germline ends. Per germline, CDR1 MRHNA and CDR2 SNTAGT. The CDR3 extends over 15 amino acids. The CDR3 reads CASSDRQVSTDTQYF. Written as DNA, the CDR3 is TGTGCCAGCAGTGATCGGCAGGTGAGCACAGATACGCAGTATTTT.

CDR3 protein: CASSPRPGAVLEQYF. The CDR3 DNA reads as TGTGCCAGCAGCCCCCGACCCGGAGCCGTTCTCGAGCAGTACTTC. The chain is built from TRBV5-4 and TRBJ2-7, with D uncertain. The CDR3 is 15 residues long. V was shortened by 4 bases and J by 6 bases, with 20 bases between the two germline ends. Per the germline V gene, CDR1 is SGHNT and CDR2 is YYREEE (reference sequence).

The chain employs TRBV6-1 and TRBJ2-3; 11 bases line up with TRBD2. The CDR3 consists of 14 residues. Unmatched junction bases numbered 4, after V lost 8 bases and J lost 3 bases. Germline CDR1 reads MNHNS; CDR2 reads SASEGT. CDR3 loop: CASGRLAGTDTQYF. The CDR3 nucleotides are TGTGCCAGCGGAAGACTAGCGGGAACAGATACGCAGTATTTT.

The chain is built from TRBV28 and TRBJ1-2; TRBD1 aligns across 7 bases. Trimming removed 3 bases from V and 8 bases from J; junction bases left unmatched: 15. CDR1 and CDR2 (germline): MDHEN, SYDVKM. The CDR3 length is 16 residues. The CDR3 is CASSFAPRTGGGGYTF. Here the CDR3 DNA reads TGTGCCAGCAGTTTTGCACCCCGGACAGGAGGGGGGGGCTACACCTTC.

The chain uses TRBV29-1 and TRBJ1-1; TRBD1 might be the D (5 bases). The germline CDR1 and CDR2 sequences are SQVTM and ANQGSEA. V was trimmed by 5 bases and J by 4 bases, leaving 23 bases between them. This CDR3 has 16 residues. CDR3 coding DNA: TGCAGCGTTCGTAAGGGGCCCCCAACCTCTACCACTGAAGCTTTCTTT. It encodes CSVRKGPPTSTTEAFF.

With respect to this clone: At one of its ends the junction is not consistent with the germline gene, which may arise from a read error. The gene calls are TRBV10-3 and TRBJ2-7, with TRBD1 identical over 7 bases. There are 13 residues in the CDR3. Germline V gives CDR1 ENHRY, CDR2 SYGVKD. CDR3 residues: CAISEAVDRTFHF. In DNA form, the CDR3 reads TGTGCCATCAGTGAGGCTGTGGACAGGACCTTTCATTTC.

The table lists this clone with a few counts. The V call is TRBV7-2, the J call TRBJ2-5; D call uncertain. The CDR3 is made up of 13 amino acids. The V end lost 6 bases, the J end lost 2 bases, and 10 bases lay between the germline ends. Germline loops: CDR1 SGHTA, CDR2 FQGNSA. The CDR3, as DNA: TGTGCCAGCAGACCAAATCCTCAAGAGACCCAGTACTTC. Translating it yields CASRPNPQETQYF.

V is TRBV27 and J is TRBJ2-3, with 10 bases lining up with TRBD2. This CDR3 has 16 residues. In germline, CDR1 is MNHEY, CDR2 SMNVEV (reference sequence). The junction had 6 bases not matched to a gene; V was cut back by 5 bases and J by 1 base. This chain's CDR3 is CASSAPLAGRTDTQYF. The CDR3, as DNA: TGTGCCAGCAGTGCTCCACTAGCGGGACGCACAGATACGCAGTATTTT.

The V and J genes are TRBV7-2 and TRBJ2-7; D is undetermined. The germline V and J ends were trimmed by 5 bases and 0 bases, with 5 bases remaining between them. The germline V gene has CDR1 SGHTA and CDR2 FQGNSA. The CDR3 has 12 residues. Written as DNA, the CDR3 is TGTGCCAGCAGCCACCCCTCCTACGAGCAGTACTTC. Amino acids: CASSHPSYEQYF.

The J gene is TRBJ1-5, the V gene TRBV29-1, with 7 bases fitting TRBD1. The CDR3 consists of 14 residues. In germline, CDR1 is SQVTM, CDR2 ANQGSEA. V trimming: 4 bases; J trimming: 2 bases; junction bases outside the gene matches: 5. This CDR3 reads CSVGSQGGNQPQHF. The CDR3, as DNA: TGCAGCGTTGGGTCTCAGGGGGGCAATCAGCCCCAGCATTTT.

The chain links TRBV4-3 to TRBJ2-3; no clear D. The ends were cut back, 0 bases at V and 0 bases at J, with 7 bases in the middle. The V gene's germline CDR1 is LGHNA and CDR2 YSLEER. This CDR3 has 15 residues. The CDR3 DNA is TGCGCCAGCAGCCAAGAAACAGCTAGCACAGATACGCAGTATTTT. It translates to CASSQETASTDTQYF.

The J gene is TRBJ1-6, the V gene TRBV5-4; D uncertain. The CDR3 is 16 amino acids. The germline V gene encodes CDR1 SGHNT and CDR2 YYREEE (reference sequence). Between the trimmed V and J ends, which lost 3 bases and 6 bases, there was a span of 16 bases. In nucleotides, the CDR3 is TGTGCCAGCAGCTCAACCCAGGATCCCTTTAATTCACCCCTCCACTTT. Its translation is CASSSTQDPFNSPLHF.